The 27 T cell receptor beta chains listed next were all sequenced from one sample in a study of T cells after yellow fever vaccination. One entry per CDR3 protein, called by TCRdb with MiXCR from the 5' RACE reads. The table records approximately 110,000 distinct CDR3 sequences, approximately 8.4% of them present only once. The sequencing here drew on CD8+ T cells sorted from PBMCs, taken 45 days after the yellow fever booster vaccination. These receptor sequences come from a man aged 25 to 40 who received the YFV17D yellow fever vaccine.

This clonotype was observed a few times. As DNA, the CDR3 is TGTGCCAGCAGCCCCGAGGGGGGACCCTACAATGAGCAGTTCTTC. Translated, it gives CASSPEGGPYNEQFF. The gene calls are TRBV4-2 and TRBJ2-1; D possibly matches TRBD1 or TRBD2 (6 bases each). CDR1 and CDR2 (germline): LGHNA, YNFKEQ. The CDR3 loop spans 15 amino acids. V gave up 4 bases and J gave up 2 bases, with 12 bases separating them.

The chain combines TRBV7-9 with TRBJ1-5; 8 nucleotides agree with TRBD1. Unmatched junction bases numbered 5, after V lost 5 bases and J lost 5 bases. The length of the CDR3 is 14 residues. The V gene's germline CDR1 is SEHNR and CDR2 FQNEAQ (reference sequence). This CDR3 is CASSPGTGYQPQHF. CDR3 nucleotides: TGTGCCAGCAGCCCAGGGACAGGATATCAGCCCCAGCATTTT.

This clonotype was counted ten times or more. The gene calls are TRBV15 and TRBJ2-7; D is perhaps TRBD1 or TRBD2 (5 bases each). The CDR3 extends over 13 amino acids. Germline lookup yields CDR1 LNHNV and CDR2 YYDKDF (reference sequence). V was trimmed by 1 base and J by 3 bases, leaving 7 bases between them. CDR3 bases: TGTGCCACCAGCAGAGGGGGGAGCTACGAGCAGTACTTC. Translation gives CATSRGGSYEQYF.

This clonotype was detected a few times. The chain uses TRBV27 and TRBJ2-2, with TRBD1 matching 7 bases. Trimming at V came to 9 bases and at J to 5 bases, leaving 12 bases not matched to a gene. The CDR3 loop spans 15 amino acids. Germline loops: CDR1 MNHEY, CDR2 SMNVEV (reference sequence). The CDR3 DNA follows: TGTGCCAGTAGTAACGACAGGGTAGATACCGGGGAGCTGTTTTTT. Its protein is CASSNDRVDTGELFF.

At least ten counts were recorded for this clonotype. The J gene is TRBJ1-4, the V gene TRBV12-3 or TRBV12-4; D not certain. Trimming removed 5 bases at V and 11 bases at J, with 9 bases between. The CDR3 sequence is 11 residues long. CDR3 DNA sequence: TGTGCCAGCAGTGAGACTGGGAAACTGTTTTTT. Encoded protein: CASSETGKLFF.

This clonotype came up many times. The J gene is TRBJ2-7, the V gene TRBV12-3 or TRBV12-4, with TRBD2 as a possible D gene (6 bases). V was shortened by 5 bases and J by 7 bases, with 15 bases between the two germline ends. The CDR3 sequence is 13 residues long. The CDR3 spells CASSPPGGREQYF. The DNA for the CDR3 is TGTGCCAGCAGTCCCCCCGGAGGGCGGGAGCAGTACTTC.

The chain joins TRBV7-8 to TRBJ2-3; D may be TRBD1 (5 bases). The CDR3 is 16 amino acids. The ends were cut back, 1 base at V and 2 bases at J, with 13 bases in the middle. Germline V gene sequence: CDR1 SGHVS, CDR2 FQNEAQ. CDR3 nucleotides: TGTGCCAGCAGCTTAGAACCCAGACAGTTCACAGATACGCAGTATTTT. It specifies CASSLEPRQFTDTQYF.

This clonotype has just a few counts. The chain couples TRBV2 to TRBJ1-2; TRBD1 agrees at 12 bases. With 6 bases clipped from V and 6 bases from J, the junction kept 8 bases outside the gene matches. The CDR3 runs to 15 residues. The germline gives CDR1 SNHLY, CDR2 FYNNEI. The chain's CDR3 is CASRKAGTGGDGYTF. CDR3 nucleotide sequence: TGTGCCAGCAGGAAAGCCGGGACAGGGGGCGATGGCTACACCTTC.

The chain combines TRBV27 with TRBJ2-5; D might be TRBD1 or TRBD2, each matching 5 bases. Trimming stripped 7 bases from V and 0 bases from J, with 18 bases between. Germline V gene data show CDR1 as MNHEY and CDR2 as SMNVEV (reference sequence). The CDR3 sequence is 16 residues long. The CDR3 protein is CASKSYDSGHQETQYF. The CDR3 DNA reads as TGTGCCAGCAAAAGTTATGATTCGGGACACCAAGAGACCCAGTACTTC.

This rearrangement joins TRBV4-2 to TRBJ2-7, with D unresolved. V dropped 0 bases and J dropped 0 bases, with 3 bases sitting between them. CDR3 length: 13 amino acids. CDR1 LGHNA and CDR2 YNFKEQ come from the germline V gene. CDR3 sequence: CASSQEASYEQYF. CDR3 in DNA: TGTGCCAGCAGCCAAGAAGCCTCCTACGAGCAGTACTTC.

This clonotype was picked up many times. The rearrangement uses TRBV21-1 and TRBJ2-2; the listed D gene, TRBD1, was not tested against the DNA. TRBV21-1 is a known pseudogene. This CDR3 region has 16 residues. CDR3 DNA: TGTGCCAGCGCGAGGGAAGGGAGACGGAACACCGGGGAGCTGTTTTTT. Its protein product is CASAREGRRNTGELFF.

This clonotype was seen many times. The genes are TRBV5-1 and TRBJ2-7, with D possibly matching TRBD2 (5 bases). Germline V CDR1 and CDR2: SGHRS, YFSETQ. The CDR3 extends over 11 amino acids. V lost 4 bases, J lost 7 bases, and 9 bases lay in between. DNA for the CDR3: TGCGCCAGCAGCCGGACGGGGGAGCAGTACTTC. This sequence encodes CASSRTGEQYF.

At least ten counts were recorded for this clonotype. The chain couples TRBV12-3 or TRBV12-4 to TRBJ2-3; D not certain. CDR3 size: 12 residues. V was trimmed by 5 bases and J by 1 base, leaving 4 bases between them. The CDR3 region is CASSPGTDTQYF. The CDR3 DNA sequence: TGTGCCAGCAGTCCAGGCACAGATACGCAGTATTTT.

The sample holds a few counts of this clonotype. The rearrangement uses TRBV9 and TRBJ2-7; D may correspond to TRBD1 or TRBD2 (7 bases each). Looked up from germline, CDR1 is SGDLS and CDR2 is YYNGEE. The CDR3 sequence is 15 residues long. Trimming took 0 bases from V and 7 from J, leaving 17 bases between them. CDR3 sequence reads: CASSVVATRGGEQYF. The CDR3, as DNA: TGTGCCAGCAGCGTAGTAGCCACCAGGGGGGGGGAGCAGTACTTC.

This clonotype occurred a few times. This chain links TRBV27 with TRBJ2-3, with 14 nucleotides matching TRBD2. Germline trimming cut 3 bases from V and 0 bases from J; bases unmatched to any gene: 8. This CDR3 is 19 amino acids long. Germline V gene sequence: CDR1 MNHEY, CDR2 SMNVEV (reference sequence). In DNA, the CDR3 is TGTGCCAGCAGTTTCGGACTAGCGGGAGGTTGGACTAGCACAGATACGCAGTATTTT. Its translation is CASSFGLAGGWTSTDTQYF.

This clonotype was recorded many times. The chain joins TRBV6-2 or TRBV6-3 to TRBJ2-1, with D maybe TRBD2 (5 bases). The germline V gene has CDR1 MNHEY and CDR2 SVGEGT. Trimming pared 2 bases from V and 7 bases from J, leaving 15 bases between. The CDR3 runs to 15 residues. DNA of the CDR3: TGTGCCAGCAGTTACGCGAGGGAAGTGGGGAATGAGCAGTTCTTC. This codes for CASSYAREVGNEQFF.

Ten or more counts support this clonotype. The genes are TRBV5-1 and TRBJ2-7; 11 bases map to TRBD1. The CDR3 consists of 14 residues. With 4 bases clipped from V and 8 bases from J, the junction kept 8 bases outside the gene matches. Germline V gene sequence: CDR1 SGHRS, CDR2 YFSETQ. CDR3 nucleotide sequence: TGCGCCAGCAGCCTCGGGACAGGGGGGGATAAGCAGTACTTC. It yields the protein CASSLGTGGDKQYF.

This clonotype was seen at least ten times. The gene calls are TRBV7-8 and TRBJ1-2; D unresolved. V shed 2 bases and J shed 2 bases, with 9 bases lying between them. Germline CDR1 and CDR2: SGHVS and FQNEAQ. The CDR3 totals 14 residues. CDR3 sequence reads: CASSLLAANYGYTF. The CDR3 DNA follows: TGTGCCAGCAGCTTACTAGCAGCCAACTATGGCTACACCTTC.

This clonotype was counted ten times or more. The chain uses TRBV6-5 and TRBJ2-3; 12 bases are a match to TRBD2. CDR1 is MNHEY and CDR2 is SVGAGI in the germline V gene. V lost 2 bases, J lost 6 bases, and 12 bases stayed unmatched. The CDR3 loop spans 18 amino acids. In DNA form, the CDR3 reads TGTGCCAGCAGTTACCCGACTAGCGGGAGCAACCCGGTGGATACGCAGTATTTT. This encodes CASSYPTSGSNPVDTQYF.

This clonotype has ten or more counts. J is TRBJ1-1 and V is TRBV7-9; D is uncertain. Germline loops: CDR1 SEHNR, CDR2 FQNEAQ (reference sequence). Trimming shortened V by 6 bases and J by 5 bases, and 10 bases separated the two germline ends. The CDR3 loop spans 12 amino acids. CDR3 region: CASRRLVTEAFF. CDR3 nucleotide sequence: TGTGCCAGCAGACGATTAGTTACTGAAGCTTTCTTT. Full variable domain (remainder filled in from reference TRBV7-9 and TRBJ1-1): DTGVSQNPRHKITKRGQNVTFRCDPISEHNRLYWYRQTLGQGPEFLTYFQNEAQLEKSRLLSDRFSAERPKGSFSTLEIQRTEQGDSAMYLCASRRLVTEAFFGQGTRLTVV.

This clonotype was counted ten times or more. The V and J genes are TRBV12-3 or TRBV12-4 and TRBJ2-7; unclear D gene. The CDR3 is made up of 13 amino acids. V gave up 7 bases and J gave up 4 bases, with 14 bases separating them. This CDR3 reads CASTFNSRYEQYF. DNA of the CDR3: TGTGCCAGCACTTTCAATAGTAGGTACGAGCAGTACTTC.

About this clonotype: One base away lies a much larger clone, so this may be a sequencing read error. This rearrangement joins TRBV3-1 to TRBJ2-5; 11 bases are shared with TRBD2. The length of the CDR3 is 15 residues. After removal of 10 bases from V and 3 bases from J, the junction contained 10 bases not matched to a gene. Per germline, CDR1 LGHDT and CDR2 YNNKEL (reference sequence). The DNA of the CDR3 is TGTGCCACCAGTCAACTAGCGGGGGACGAAGAGACCCAGTACTTC. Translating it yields CATSQLAGDEETQYF.

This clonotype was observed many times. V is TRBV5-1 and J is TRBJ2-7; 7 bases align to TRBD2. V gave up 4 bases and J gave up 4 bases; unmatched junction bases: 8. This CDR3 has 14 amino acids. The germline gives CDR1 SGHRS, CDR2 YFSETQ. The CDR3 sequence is CASSPFGGSYEQYF. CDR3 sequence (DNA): TGCGCCAGCAGCCCCTTTGGCGGGAGTTACGAGCAGTACTTC.

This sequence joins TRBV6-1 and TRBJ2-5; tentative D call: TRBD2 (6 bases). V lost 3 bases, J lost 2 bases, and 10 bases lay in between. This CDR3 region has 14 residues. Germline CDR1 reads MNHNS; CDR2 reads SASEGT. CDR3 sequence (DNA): TGTGCCAGCAGTGACCCGGGACTTCAAGAGACCCAGTACTTC. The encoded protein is CASSDPGLQETQYF.

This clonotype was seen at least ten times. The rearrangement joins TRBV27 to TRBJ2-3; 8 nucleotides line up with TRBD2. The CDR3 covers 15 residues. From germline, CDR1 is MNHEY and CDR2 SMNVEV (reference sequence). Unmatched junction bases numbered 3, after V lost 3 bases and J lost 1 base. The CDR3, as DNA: TGTGCCAGCAGTTTTTTGACTAGCGGCACAGATACGCAGTATTTT. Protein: CASSFLTSGTDTQYF.

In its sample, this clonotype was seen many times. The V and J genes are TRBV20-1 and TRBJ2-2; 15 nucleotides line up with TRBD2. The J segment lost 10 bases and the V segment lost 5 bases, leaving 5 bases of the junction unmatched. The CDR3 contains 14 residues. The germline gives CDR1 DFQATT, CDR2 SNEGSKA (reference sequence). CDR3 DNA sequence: TGCAGTGCTCCTGGACTAGCGGGAGGGGTGGAGCTGTTTTTT. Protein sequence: CSAPGLAGGVELFF.

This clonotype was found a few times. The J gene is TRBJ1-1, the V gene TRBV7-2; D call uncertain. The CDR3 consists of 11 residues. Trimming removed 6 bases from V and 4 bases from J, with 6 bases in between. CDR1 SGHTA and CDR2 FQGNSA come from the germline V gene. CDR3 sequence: CASSHSTEAFF. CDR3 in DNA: TGTGCCAGCAGTCACAGCACTGAAGCTTTCTTT.